The 10 T cell receptor beta chains in this list originate from one sample, sequenced in a study of long-term antiretroviral therapy in people with HIV. It was version v3.0 of the immunoSEQ assay that was run at survey level. Clones were sequenced by immunoSEQ multiplex PCR, and TCRdb holds only the in-frame ones, with some missing. The sample has about 31,000 clones, about 85% seen once. This sample comprised unsorted PBMCs, obtained 1.9 years after starting antiretroviral therapy. The receptors originated from a man between 18 and 35 years old with HIV.

The V call is TRBV28, the J call TRBJ1-2; 7 nucleotides line up with TRBD1. Per germline, CDR1 MDHEN and CDR2 SYDVKM. CDR3 size: 18 residues. The junction had 13 bases not matched to a gene; V was cut back by 1 base and J by 2 bases. The CDR3 loop is CASSLYAAGGFPNYGYTF. The CDR3 bases are TGTGCCAGCAGTTTATATGCGGCAGGGGGATTCCCCAACTATGGCTACACCTTC.

The chain links TRBV4-2 to TRBJ1-4; possibly TRBD1 for D (6 bases). Between the trimmed V and J ends, which lost 3 bases and 0 bases, there was a span of 14 bases. The length of the CDR3 is 17 residues. Germline V lookup: CDR1 LGHNA, CDR2 YNFKEQ. The CDR3 DNA follows: TGTGCCAGCAGCCAGGGACCGGACAGCTCAACTAATGAAAAACTGTTTTTT. Amino acid sequence: CASSQGPDSSTNEKLFF.

This clone has a handful of counts. This chain uses TRBV29-1 with TRBJ1-2, with D possibly matching TRBD1 (6 bases). This CDR3 spans 13 amino acids. V lost 6 bases and J 2 bases, leaving 13 bases between the germline ends. Germline V gene lookup returns CDR1 SQVTM and CDR2 ANQGSEA. The CDR3 here is CSVVRDTNYGYTF. The CDR3 DNA is TGCAGCGTGGTACGGGACACCAACTATGGCTACACCTTC. Combining the CDR3 with reference TRBV29-1 and TRBJ1-2 gives the whole variable domain SAVISQKPSRDICQRGTSLTIQCQVDSQVTMMFWYRQQPGQSLTLIATANQGSEATYESGFVIDKFPISRPNLTFSTLTVSNMSPEDSSIYLCSVVRDTNYGYTFGSGTRLTVV.

V and J are TRBV7-9 and TRBJ2-6; D remains ambiguous. The germline V gene has CDR1 SEHNR and CDR2 FQNEAQ (reference sequence). With 3 bases removed from V and 0 bases from J, the gap between germline ends came to 6 bases. This CDR3 region has 15 residues. Here the CDR3 DNA reads TGTGCCAGCAGCTTGGGCCGCTCTGGGGCCAACGTCCTGACTTTC. Amino acids: CASSLGRSGANVLTF.

This clone showed up just once. The V gene is TRBV19, the J gene TRBJ1-4; possibly TRBD1 for D (5 bases). The CDR3 runs to 14 residues. Deletions cut 4 bases from V and 6 bases from J, with 12 bases between. CDR1 and CDR2 from the germline V gene are LNHDA and SQIVND (reference sequence). CDR3 coding DNA: TGTGCCAGTAGTAACTGGGGACTAGATGAAAAACTGTTTTTT. It specifies CASSNWGLDEKLFF.

The chain joins TRBV6-6 to TRBJ1-4; D unresolved. Germline V gives CDR1 MNHNY, CDR2 SVGAGI (reference sequence). There are 13 residues in the CDR3. Trimming removed 6 bases at V and 8 bases at J, with 13 bases between. CDR3 sequence: CASRSREGEKLFF. DNA for the CDR3: TGTGCCAGCAGGAGTCGGGAAGGAGAAAAACTGTTTTTT.

The chain carries TRBV2 and TRBJ1-5; D uncertain. This CDR3 region has 13 residues. CDR1 and CDR2 (germline): SNHLY, FYNNEI. The V end lost 7 bases, the J end lost 4 bases, and 11 bases lay between the germline ends. CDR3 amino acids: CASNVGRNQPQHF. The CDR3 bases are TGTGCCAGCAACGTCGGGAGAAATCAGCCCCAGCATTTT.

The chain has TRBV7-3 and TRBJ1-2; D uncertain. The CDR3 consists of 13 residues. Germline assignment: CDR1 SGHTA and CDR2 FQGTGA. V lost 5 bases, J lost 8 bases, and 15 bases lay in between. The CDR3 reads CASSQRGGRGYTF. The CDR3 coding sequence is TGTGCCAGCAGCCAACGCGGCGGTCGGGGCTACACCTTC.

The chain is built from TRBV2 and TRBJ1-1; TRBD1 aligns across 10 bases. Trimming took 8 bases from V and 4 from J; bases not matched to a gene: 1. The CDR3 covers 12 residues. From germline, CDR1 is SNHLY and CDR2 FYNNEI. CDR3 nucleotide sequence: TGTGCCAGCTGGACAGGGGGCACTGAAGCTTTCTTT. It encodes CASWTGGTEAFF.

V and J are TRBV15 and TRBJ2-1; TRBD2 might be the D (6 bases). The CDR3 consists of 20 residues. From germline, CDR1 is LNHNV and CDR2 YYDKDF (reference sequence). V shed 0 bases and J shed 3 bases, with 24 bases lying between them. The CDR3, as DNA: TGTGCCACCAGCAGAGATTGGGGATATCCTAGCGAAAAGCACTACAATGAGCAGTTCTTC. It translates to CATSRDWGYPSEKHYNEQFF.